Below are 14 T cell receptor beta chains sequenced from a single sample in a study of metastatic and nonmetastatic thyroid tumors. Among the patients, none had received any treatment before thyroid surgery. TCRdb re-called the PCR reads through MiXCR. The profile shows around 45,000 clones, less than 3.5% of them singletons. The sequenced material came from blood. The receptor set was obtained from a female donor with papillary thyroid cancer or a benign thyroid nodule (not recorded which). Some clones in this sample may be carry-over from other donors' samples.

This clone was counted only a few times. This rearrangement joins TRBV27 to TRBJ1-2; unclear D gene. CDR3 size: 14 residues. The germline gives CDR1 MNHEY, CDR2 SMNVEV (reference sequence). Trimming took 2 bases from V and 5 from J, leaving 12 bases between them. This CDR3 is CASSLRRESYGYTF. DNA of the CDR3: TGTGCCAGCAGTTTACGGAGGGAGTCTTATGGCTACACCTTC.

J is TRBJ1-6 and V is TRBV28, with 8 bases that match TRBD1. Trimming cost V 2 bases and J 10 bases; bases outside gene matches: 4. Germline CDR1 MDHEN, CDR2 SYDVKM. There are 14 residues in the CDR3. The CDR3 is CASSLQGAESPLHF. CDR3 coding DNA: TGTGCCAGCAGTTTACAGGGGGCCGAATCACCCCTCCACTTT.

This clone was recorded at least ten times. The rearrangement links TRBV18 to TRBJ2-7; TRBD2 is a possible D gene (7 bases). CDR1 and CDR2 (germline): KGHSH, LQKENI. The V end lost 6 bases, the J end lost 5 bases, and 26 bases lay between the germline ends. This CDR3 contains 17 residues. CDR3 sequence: CASSYVFEAGAQNEQYF. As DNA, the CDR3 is TGTGCCAGCTCCTACGTCTTCGAGGCGGGGGCGCAGAACGAGCAGTACTTC.

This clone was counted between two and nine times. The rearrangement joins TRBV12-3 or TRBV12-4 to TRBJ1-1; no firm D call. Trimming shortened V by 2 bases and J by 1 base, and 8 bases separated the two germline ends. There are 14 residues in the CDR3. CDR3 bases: TGTGCCAGCAGTTTACCATTTGCGAACACTGAAGCTTTCTTT. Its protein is CASSLPFANTEAFF.

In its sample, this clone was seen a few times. CDR3 nucleotide sequence: TGTGCCAGCAGAAGACTAGCGGGAGGACTAGATACGCAGTATTTT. Translated: CASRRLAGGLDTQYF. This chain joins TRBV7-2 and TRBJ2-3, with TRBD2 matching over 13 bases. Germline CDR1 is SGHTA and CDR2 is FQGNSA. The CDR3 consists of 15 residues. Trimming cost V 6 bases and J 5 bases; bases outside gene matches: 5.

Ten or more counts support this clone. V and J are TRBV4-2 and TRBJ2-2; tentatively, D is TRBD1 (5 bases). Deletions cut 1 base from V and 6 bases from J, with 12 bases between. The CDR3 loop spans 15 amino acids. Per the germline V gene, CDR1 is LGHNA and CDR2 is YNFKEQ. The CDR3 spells CASSQVSRESGELFF. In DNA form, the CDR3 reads TGTGCCAGCAGCCAAGTCAGCAGGGAATCCGGGGAGCTGTTTTTT.

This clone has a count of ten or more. The CDR3 region is CASSLFRDRITDTQYF. CDR3 DNA: TGTGCCAGCAGCTTGTTCCGGGACAGGATCACAGATACGCAGTATTTT. The gene calls are TRBV5-6 and TRBJ2-3; TRBD1 matches at 8 bases. V shed 1 base and J 2 bases; nucleotides not matched to a gene: 6. Germline V gene lookup returns CDR1 SGHDT and CDR2 YYEEEE. The CDR3 runs to 16 residues.

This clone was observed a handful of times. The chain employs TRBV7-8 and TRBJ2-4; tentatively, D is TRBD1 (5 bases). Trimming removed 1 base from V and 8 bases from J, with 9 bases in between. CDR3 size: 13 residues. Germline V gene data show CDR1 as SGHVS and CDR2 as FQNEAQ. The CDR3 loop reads CASSLEGQDIQYF. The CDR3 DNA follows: TGTGCCAGCAGCTTAGAGGGGCAAGACATTCAGTACTTC.

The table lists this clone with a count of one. CDR3 region: CAWSVIGRAHVLTF. The CDR3 DNA reads as TGTGCCTGGAGTGTAATAGGTCGGGCGCACGTCCTGACTTTC. This chain links TRBV30 with TRBJ2-6; D is ambiguous. The V end lost 0 bases, the J end lost 11 bases, and 14 bases lay between the germline ends. The CDR3 extends over 14 amino acids. From germline, CDR1 is GTSNPN and CDR2 SVGIG (reference sequence).

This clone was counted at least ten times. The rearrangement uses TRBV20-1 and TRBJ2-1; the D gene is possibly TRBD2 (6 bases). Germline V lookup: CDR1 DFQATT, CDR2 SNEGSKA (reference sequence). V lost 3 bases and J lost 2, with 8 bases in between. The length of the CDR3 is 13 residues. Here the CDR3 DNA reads TGCAGTGCTAGGCCTAGCGCCTACAATGAGCAGTTCTTC. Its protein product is CSARPSAYNEQFF.

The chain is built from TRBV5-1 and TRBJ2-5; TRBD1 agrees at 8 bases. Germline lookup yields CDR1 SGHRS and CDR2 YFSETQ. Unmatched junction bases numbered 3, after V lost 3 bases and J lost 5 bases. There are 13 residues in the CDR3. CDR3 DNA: TGCGCCAGCAGCTCCCGGACAGGGGAGACCCAGTACTTC. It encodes CASSSRTGETQYF.

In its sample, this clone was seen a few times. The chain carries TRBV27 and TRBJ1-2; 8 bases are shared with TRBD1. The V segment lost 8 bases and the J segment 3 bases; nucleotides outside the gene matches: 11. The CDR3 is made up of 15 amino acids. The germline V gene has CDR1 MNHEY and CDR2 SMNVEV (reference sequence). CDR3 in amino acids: CASGANRGWDYGYTF. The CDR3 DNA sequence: TGTGCCAGCGGAGCTAACAGGGGGTGGGACTATGGCTACACCTTC.

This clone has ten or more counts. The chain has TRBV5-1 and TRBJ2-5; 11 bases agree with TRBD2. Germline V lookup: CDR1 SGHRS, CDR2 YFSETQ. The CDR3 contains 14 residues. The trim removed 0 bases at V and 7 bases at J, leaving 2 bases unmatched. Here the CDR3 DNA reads TGCGCCAGCAGCTTGGCGCTAGCGGGAGGGACCCAGTACTTC. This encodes CASSLALAGGTQYF.

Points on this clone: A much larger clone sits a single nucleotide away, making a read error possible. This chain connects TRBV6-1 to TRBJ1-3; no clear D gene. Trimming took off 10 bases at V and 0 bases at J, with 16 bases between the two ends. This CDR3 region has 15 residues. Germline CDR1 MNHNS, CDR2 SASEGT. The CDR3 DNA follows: TGTGCCATCATGGTTTCGGTAGACTCTGGAAACACCATATATTTT. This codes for CAIMVSVDSGNTIYF.